The sequence of this TCR beta chain was determined in a study of Graves' ophthalmopathy and Graves' hyperthyroidism. Findings of the study overall: The model's ophthalmopathy progression predictions had 55% to 71% sensitivity and roughly 72% specificity. Blood was where most expanded thyroid clonotypes above 0.001 frequency also turned up.

CDR3 length equals 14 residues. Unmatched junction bases numbered 6, after V lost 5 bases and J lost 4 bases. CDR1 is MNHEY and CDR2 is SMNVEV in the germline V gene (reference sequence). This clonotype was counted ten times or more. Its specificity is unknown. Fresh peripheral blood (about 9 ml) yielded the PBMCs. Scientists amplified the TCR beta CDR3 regions from RNA transcripts. First-round RT-PCR used HTBI primers; second-round multiplex PCR followed. MiXCR was run by TCRdb on the multiplex PCR reads, yielding one entry per CDR3 protein. In the table there are about 660,000 distinct CDR3 sequences, over 40% of which are singletons.

The source of this sequence is an adult man with Graves' ophthalmopathy. Sample: peripheral blood. V and J are TRBV27 and TRBJ2-7, with 9 bases aligning to TRBD1. CDR3 nucleotides: TGTGCCAGCAGTCTCGGGACAGGGTTGTACGAGCAGTACTTC. Protein sequence: CASSLGTGLYEQYF.